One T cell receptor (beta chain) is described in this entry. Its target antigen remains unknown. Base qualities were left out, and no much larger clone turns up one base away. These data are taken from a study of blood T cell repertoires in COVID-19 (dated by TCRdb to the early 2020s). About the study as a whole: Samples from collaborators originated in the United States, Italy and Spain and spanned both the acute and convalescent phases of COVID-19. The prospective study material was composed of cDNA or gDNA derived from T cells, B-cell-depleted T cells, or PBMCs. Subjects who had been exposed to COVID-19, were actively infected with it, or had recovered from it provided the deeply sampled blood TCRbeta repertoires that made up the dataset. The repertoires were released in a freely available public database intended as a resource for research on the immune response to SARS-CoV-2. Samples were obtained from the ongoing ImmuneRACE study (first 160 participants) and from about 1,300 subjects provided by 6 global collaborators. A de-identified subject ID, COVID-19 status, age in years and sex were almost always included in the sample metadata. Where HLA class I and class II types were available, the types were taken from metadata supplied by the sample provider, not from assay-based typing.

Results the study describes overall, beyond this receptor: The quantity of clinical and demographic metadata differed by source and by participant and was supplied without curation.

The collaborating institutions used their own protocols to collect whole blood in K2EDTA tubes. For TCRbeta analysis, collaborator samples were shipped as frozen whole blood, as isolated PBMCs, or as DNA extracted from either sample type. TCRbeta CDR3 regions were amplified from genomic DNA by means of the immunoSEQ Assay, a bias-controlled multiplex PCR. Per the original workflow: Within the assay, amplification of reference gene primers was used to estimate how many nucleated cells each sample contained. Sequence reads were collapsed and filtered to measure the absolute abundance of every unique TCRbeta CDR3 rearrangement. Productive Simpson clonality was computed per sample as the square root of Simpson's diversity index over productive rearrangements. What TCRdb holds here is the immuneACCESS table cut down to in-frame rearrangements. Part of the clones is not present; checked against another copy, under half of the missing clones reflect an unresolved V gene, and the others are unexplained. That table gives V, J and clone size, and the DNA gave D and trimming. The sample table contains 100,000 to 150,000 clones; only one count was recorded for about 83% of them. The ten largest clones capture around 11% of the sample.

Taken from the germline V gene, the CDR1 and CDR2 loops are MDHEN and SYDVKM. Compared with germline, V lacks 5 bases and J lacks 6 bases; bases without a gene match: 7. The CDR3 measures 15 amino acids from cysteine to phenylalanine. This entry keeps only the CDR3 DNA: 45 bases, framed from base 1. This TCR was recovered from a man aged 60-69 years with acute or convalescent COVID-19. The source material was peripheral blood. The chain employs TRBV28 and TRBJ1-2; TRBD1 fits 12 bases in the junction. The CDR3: CASSSPGTGGNGYTF. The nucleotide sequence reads TGTGCCAGCAGTAGTCCCGGGACAGGGGGCAATGGCTACACCTTC.